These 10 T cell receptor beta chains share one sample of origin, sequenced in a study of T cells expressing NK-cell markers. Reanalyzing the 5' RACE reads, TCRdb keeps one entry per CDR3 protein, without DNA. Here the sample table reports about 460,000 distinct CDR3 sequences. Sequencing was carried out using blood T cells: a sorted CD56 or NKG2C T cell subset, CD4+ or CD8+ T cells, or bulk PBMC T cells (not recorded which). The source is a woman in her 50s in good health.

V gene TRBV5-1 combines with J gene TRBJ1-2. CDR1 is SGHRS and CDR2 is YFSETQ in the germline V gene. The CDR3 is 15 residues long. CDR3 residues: CASSLDLTVRYGYTF.

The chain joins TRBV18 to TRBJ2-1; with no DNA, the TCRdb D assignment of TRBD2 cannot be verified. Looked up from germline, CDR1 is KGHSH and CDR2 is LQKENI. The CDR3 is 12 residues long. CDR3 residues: CASSQRRDEQFF.

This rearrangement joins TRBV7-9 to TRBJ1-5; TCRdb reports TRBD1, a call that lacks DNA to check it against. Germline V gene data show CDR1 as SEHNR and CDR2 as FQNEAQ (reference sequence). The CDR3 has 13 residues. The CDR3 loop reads CASSQTGYQPQHF.

CDR3 sequence reads: CASSESLAPSRTQYF. The rearrangement uses TRBV25-1 and TRBJ2-5; checking the TCRdb D call of TRBD1 is not possible without DNA. CDR1 is MGHDK, CDR2 SYGVNS, per germline. The CDR3 runs 15 residues.

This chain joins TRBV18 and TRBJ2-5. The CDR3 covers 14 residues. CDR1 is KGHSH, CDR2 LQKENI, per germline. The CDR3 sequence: CASSPPSLQETQYF.

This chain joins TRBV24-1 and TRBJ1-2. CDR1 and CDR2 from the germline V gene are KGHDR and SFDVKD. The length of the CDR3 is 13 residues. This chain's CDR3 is CATSDSSNYGYTF.

The CDR3 sequence: CASSARSMARENEQFF. This chain uses TRBV7-8 with TRBJ2-1; the TCRdb call, TRBD2, lacks DNA for checking. The CDR3 has 16 residues. Per the germline V gene, CDR1 is SGHVS and CDR2 is FQNEAQ.

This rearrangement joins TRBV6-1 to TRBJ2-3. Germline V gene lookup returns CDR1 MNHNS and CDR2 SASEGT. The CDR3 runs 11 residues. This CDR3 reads CASSEVQTQYF.

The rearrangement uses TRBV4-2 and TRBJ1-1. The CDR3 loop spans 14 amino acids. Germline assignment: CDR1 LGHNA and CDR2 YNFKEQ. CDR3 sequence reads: CASSPGGQDTEAFF.

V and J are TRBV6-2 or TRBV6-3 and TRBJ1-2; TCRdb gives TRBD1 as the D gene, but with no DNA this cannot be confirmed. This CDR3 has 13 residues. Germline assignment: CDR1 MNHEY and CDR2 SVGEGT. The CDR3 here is CASSRTTGDGYTF.